One and the same sample provided the 17 T cell receptor beta chains below, sequenced in a study of blood T cell repertoires in COVID-19. Some clones are missing from TCRdb's copy, which holds only in-frame ones; the method was immunoSEQ multiplex PCR. The sample has hundreds of thousands of clones; around 90% are singletons. Sequencing input: peripheral blood. Receptors were obtained from a man aged 18 to 35 with active or convalescent COVID-19.

V and J are TRBV3-1 (or the pseudogene TRBV3-2) and TRBJ2-1, with 8 bases lining up with TRBD2. Germline V gene sequence: CDR1 LGHDT, CDR2 YNNKEL (reference sequence). This CDR3 has 14 residues. Germline trimming cut 1 base from V and 7 bases from J; bases unmatched to any gene: 3. The CDR3 is CASSQVGLVNEQFF. Here the CDR3 DNA reads TGTGCCAGCAGCCAAGTGGGACTAGTGAATGAGCAGTTCTTC.

The gene calls are TRBV24-1 and TRBJ2-3, with 7 nucleotides matching TRBD2. Unmatched junction bases numbered 6, after V lost 3 bases and J lost 1 base. The CDR3 contains 16 residues. CDR1 and CDR2 (germline): KGHDR, SFDVKD. CDR3 loop: CATSDPRRGGTDTQYF. As DNA, the CDR3 is TGTGCCACCAGTGATCCACGCCGGGGGGGCACAGATACGCAGTATTTT.

This chain joins TRBV6-5 and TRBJ2-1, with TRBD1 as a possible D gene (6 bases). The length of the CDR3 is 15 residues. Germline loops: CDR1 MNHEY, CDR2 SVGAGI. Trimming took 0 bases from V and 3 from J, leaving 9 bases between them. The CDR3 DNA reads as TGTGCCAGCAGTTACTCGATGGACAGCTACAATGAGCAGTTCTTC. Protein product: CASSYSMDSYNEQFF.

The genes are TRBV6-2 or TRBV6-3 and TRBJ1-1, with TRBD1 identical over 9 bases. CDR1 and CDR2 (germline): MNHEY, SVGEGT. The CDR3 runs to 15 residues. Losses at the gene ends were 5 bases for V and 1 base for J; bases not matched to a gene: 5. The CDR3 spells CASSTRQGGNTEAFF. The CDR3 region has the DNA TGTGCCAGCAGTACCCGACAGGGGGGGAACACTGAAGCTTTCTTT.

The J gene is TRBJ2-7, the V gene TRBV5-1, with D maybe TRBD1 (8 bases). V gave up 5 bases and J gave up 4 bases, with 19 bases separating them. The V gene's germline CDR1 is SGHRS and CDR2 YFSETQ. CDR3 length: 15 amino acids. The DNA for the CDR3 is TGCGCCAGCAGTCTGTGGGAACAGGGGGGGTACGAGCAGTACTTC. Translation gives CASSLWEQGGYEQYF. The full variable domain, with the rest looked up from reference TRBV5-1 and TRBJ2-7, is KAGVTQTPRYLIKTRGQQVTLSCSPISGHRSVSWYQQTPGQGLQFLFEYFSETQRNKGNFPGRFSGRQFSNSRSEMNVSTLELGDSALYLCASSLWEQGGYEQYFGPGTRLTVT.

This clone was counted a single time. The chain is built from TRBV6-5 and TRBJ1-4; TRBD1 aligns across 8 bases. The CDR3 runs to 13 residues. Unmatched junction bases numbered 2, after V lost 10 bases and J lost 1 base. CDR1 MNHEY and CDR2 SVGAGI come from the germline V gene. CDR3 region: CATRGLTNEKLFF. The CDR3 nucleotides read TGTGCCACCAGGGGGCTAACTAATGAAAAACTGTTTTTT.

This sequence joins TRBV25-1 and TRBJ2-7; D gene unclear. V shed 4 bases and J shed 3 bases, with 4 bases lying between them. Germline values: CDR1 MGHDK, CDR2 SYGVNS. CDR3 length: 11 amino acids. CDR3 residues: CASSAFYEQYF. As DNA, the CDR3 is TGTGCCAGCAGTGCCTTCTACGAGCAGTACTTC.

V and J are TRBV20-1 and TRBJ1-2, with D unclear. The length of the CDR3 is 11 residues. V was pared by 5 bases and J by 0 bases, with 4 bases between. Germline loops: CDR1 DFQATT, CDR2 SNEGSKA (reference sequence). As DNA, the CDR3 is TGCAGTGCTTCCACTAACTATGGCTACACCTTC. Its translation is CSASTNYGYTF.

This clone was detected once. The rearrangement joins TRBV7-9 to TRBJ1-2, with D uncertain. V was cut by 5 bases and J by 4 bases, with 8 bases left in between. The CDR3 totals 12 residues. Germline V gene data show CDR1 as SEHNR and CDR2 as FQNEAQ (reference sequence). CDR3 in amino acids: CASSRELYGYTF. The CDR3 DNA is TGTGCCAGCAGCCGCGAGCTCTATGGCTACACCTTC.

J is TRBJ2-7 and V is TRBV6-1; 7 bases are shared with TRBD1. V was pared by 0 bases and J by 2 bases, with 7 bases of the junction left unmatched. The CDR3 has 16 residues. Germline-derived CDR1 and CDR2 are MNHNS and SASEGT. The CDR3 loop is CASSEAWQGVTYEQYF. The DNA of the CDR3 is TGTGCCAGCAGTGAAGCGTGGCAGGGGGTGACCTACGAGCAGTACTTC.

The chain carries TRBV19 and TRBJ2-7; TRBD1 agrees at 10 bases. Germline assignment: CDR1 LNHDA and CDR2 SQIVND (reference sequence). The trim removed 8 bases at V and 1 base at J, leaving 5 bases unmatched. CDR3 size: 14 residues. The CDR3 DNA is TGTGCCAGTGGGGGGGACAGGGGATCCTACGAGCAGTACTTC. This sequence encodes CASGGDRGSYEQYF.

CDR3 DNA sequence: TGTGCCAGCTCACCCGTTATGGGGAGCTCTGGGGCCAACGTCCTGACTTTC. Its translation: CASSPVMGSSGANVLTF. This rearrangement joins TRBV18 to TRBJ2-6, with TRBD2 as a possible D gene (5 bases). V gave up 3 bases and J gave up 0 bases, with 12 bases separating them. The CDR3 has 17 residues. Germline values: CDR1 KGHSH, CDR2 LQKENI.

The genes are TRBV5-5 and TRBJ1-1; D gene unclear. CDR1 SGHKS and CDR2 YYEKEE come from the germline V gene (reference sequence). This CDR3 has 15 residues. V dropped 1 base and J dropped 1 base, with 11 bases sitting between them. The CDR3 DNA reads as TGTGCCAGCAGCTTGTTTCGACACAAGAACACTGAAGCTTTCTTT. Translated: CASSLFRHKNTEAFF.

In its sample, this clone was seen once. The V gene is TRBV29-1, the J gene TRBJ1-5; 7 positions match TRBD1. The CDR3 is 13 residues long. Germline V CDR1 and CDR2: SQVTM, ANQGSEA. V lost 6 bases to trimming and J lost 5 bases; unmatched junction nucleotides: 7. In DNA form, the CDR3 reads TGCAGCGTAGGAGTTCAGGGGGATCAGCCCCAGCATTTT. Protein: CSVGVQGDQPQHF.

This sequence joins TRBV5-1 and TRBJ2-1; 13 bases fit TRBD2. The CDR3 is 18 residues long. Losses at the gene ends were 0 bases for V and 6 bases for J; bases not matched to a gene: 9. From germline, CDR1 is SGHRS and CDR2 YFSETQ. The DNA for the CDR3 is TGCGCCAGCAGCTTGGCCGGGACTAGCGGGATGGGAGGCAATGAGCAGTTCTTC. Translated: CASSLAGTSGMGGNEQFF.

The chain has TRBV3-1 (or the pseudogene TRBV3-2) and TRBJ1-4, with D possibly being TRBD1 (6 bases). Trimming removed 2 bases at V and 8 bases at J, with 9 bases between. CDR1 and CDR2 (germline): LGHDT, YNNKEL (reference sequence). This CDR3 has 13 residues. CDR3 protein: CASSQLGAEKLFF. The CDR3 DNA reads as TGTGCCAGCAGCCAATTGGGGGCAGAAAAACTGTTTTTT.

The chain is built from TRBV29-1 and TRBJ1-1; 9 bases agree with TRBD1. V lost 7 bases, J lost 2 bases, and 8 bases stayed unmatched. The CDR3 runs 14 residues. The V gene's germline CDR1 is SQVTM and CDR2 ANQGSEA. The CDR3 DNA reads as TGCAGCGCCTCCGCACAGGGGGCTAACACTGAAGCTTTCTTT. It specifies CSASAQGANTEAFF. The whole variable domain, remainder taken from reference TRBV29-1 and TRBJ1-1, is SAVISQKPSRDICQRGTSLTIQCQVDSQVTMMFWYRQQPGQSLTLIATANQGSEATYESGFVIDKFPISRPNLTFSTLTVSNMSPEDSSIYLCSASAQGANTEAFFGQGTRLTVV.